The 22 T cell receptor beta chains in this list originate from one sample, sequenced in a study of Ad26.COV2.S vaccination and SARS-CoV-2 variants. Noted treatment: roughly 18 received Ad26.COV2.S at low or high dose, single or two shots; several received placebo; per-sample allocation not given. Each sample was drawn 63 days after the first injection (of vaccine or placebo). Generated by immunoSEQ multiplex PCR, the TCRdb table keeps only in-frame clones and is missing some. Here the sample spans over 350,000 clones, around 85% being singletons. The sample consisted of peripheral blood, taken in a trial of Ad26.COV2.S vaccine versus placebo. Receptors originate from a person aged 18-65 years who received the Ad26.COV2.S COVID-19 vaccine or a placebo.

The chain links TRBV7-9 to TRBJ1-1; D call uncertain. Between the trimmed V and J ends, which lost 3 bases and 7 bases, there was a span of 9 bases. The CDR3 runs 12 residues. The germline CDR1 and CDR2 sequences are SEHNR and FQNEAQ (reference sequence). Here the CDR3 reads CASSFMAGEAFF. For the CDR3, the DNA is TGTGCCAGCAGCTTCATGGCCGGTGAAGCTTTCTTT.

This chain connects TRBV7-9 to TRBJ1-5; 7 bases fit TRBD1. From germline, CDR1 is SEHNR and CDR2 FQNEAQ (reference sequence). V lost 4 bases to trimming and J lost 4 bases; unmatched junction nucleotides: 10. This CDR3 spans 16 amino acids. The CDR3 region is CASSSIAGGRNQPQHF. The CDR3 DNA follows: TGTGCCAGCAGCTCAATCGCAGGGGGTAGGAATCAGCCCCAGCATTTT.

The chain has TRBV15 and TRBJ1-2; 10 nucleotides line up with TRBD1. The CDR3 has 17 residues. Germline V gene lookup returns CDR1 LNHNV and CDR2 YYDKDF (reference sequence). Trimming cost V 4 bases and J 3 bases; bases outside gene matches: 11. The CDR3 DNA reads TGTGCCACCAGCACTCTCCCGGGACAGGGGCGGTACTATGGCTACACCTTC. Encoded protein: CATSTLPGQGRYYGYTF.

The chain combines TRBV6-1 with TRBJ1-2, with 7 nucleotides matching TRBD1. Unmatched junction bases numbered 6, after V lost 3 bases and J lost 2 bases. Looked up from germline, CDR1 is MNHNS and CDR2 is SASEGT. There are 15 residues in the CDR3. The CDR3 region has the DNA TGTGCCAGCAGTGATCCCGGGACAGCAAACTATGGCTACACCTTC. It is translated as CASSDPGTANYGYTF.

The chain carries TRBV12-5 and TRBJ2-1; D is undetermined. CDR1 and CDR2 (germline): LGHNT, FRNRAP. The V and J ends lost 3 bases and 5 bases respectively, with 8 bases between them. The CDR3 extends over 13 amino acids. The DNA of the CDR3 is TGTGCTAGTGGTTTAGGTAGACACAATGAGCAGTTCTTC. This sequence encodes CASGLGRHNEQFF.

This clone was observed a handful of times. In nucleotides, the CDR3 is TGTGCCAGCAGTAGGACAGCGAGCTCCTACGAGCAGTACTTC. Protein: CASSRTASSYEQYF. This chain links TRBV2 with TRBJ2-7; possibly TRBD1 for D (6 bases). Germline assignment: CDR1 SNHLY and CDR2 FYNNEI. Deletions cut 5 bases from V and 0 bases from J, with 11 bases between. The length of the CDR3 is 14 residues.

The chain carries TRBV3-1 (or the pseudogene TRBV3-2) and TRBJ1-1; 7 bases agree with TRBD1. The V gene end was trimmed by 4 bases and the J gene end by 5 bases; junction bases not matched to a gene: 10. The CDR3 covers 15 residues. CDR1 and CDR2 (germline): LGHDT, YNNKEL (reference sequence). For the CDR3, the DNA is TGTGCCAGCAGCCTCAAGACAGGGAGGGAAACTGAAGCTTTCTTT. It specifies CASSLKTGRETEAFF.

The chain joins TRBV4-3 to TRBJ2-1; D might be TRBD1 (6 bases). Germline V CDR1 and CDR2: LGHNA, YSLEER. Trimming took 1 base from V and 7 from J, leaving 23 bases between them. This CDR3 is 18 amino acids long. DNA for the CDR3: TGCGCCAGCAGCCAAGGTGACCTTTGGGGGCCCCCAAAGAATGAGCAGTTCTTC. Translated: CASSQGDLWGPPKNEQFF.

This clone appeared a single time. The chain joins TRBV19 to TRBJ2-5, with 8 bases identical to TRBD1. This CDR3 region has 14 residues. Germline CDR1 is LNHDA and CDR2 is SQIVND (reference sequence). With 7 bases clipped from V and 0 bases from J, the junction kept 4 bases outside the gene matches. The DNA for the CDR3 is TGTGCCAGTACCCGGGACAGGTACCAAGAGACCCAGTACTTC. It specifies CASTRDRYQETQYF.

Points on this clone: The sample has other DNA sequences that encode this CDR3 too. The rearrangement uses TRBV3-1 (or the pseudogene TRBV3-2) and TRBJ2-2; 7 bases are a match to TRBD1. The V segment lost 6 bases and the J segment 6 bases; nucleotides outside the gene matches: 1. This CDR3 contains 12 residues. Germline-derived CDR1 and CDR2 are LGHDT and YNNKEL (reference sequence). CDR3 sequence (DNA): TGTGCCAGCAGTCAGGGGGCCGGGGAGCTGTTTTTT. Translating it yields CASSQGAGELFF.

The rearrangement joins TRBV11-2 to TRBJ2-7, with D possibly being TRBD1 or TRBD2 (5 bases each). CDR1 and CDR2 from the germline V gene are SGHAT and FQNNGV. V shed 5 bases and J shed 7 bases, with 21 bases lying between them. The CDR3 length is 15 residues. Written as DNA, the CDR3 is TGTGCCAGCAGCCCGTTCGGGACCGGAGCAAGGGAGCAGTACTTC. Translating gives CASSPFGTGAREQYF.

The CDR3 here is CASSLLATNEKLFF. DNA for the CDR3: TGTGCCAGCAGCCTCCTTGCAACTAATGAAAAACTGTTTTTT. V gene TRBV27 combines with J gene TRBJ1-4; the D is unclear. Germline V CDR1 and CDR2: MNHEY, SMNVEV (reference sequence). CDR3 length equals 14 residues. V lost 6 bases to trimming and J lost 0 bases, with 8 bases between them.

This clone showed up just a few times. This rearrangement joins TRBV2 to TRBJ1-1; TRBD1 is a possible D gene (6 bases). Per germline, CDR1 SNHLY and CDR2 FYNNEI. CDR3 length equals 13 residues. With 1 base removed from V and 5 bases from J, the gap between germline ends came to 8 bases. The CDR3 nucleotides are TGTGCCAGCAGTGAAGAGGGGGGGACTGAAGCTTTCTTT. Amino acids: CASSEEGGTEAFF.

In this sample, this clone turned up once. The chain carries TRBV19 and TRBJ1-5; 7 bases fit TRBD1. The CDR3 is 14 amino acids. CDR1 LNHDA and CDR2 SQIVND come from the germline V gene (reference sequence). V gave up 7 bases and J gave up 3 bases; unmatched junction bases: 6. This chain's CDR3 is CASNGGQHNQPQHF. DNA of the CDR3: TGTGCCAGTAACGGGGGACAGCACAATCAGCCCCAGCATTTT.

The CDR3 loop reads CASRGVNTEAFF. The CDR3 nucleotides are TGCGCCAGCAGGGGGGTAAACACTGAAGCTTTCTTT. The J gene is TRBJ1-1, the V gene TRBV5-1; TRBD1 might be the D (5 bases). Germline CDR1 SGHRS, CDR2 YFSETQ. V lost 5 bases and J 2 bases, leaving 7 bases between the germline ends. This CDR3 region has 12 residues.

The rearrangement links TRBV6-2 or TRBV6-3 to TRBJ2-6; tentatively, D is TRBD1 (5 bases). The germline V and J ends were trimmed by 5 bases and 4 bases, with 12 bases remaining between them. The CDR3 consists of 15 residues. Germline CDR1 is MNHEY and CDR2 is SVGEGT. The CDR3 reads CASSPLGAGANVLTF. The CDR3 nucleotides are TGTGCCAGCAGTCCCCTAGGGGCCGGGGCCAACGTCCTGACTTTC.

CDR3 protein: CASLGDSEQYF. CDR3 bases: TGTGCCAGCTTGGGTGATTCCGAGCAGTACTTC. The rearrangement joins TRBV2 to TRBJ2-7, with D unclear. Germline CDR1 and CDR2: SNHLY and FYNNEI. The V end was cut by 8 bases, the J end by 6 bases, with 11 bases between. This CDR3 is built from 11 residues.

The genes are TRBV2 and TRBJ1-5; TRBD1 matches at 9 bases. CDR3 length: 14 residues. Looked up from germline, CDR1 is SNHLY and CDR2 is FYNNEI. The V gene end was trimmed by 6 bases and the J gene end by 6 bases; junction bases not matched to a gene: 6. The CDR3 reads CASRSGTGSQPQHF. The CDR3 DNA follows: TGTGCCAGCAGGAGCGGGACAGGGAGTCAGCCCCAGCATTTT.

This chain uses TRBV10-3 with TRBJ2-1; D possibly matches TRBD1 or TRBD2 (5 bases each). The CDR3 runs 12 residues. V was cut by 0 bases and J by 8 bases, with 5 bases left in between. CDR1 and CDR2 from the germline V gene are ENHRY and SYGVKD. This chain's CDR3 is CAISESGDEQFF. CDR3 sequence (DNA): TGTGCCATCAGTGAGTCGGGGGATGAGCAGTTCTTC.

The DNA of the CDR3 is TGTGCCACCAGTGATGCGGGACAGGGAGGCACAGATACGCAGTATTTT. Its protein is CATSDAGQGGTDTQYF. The chain uses TRBV24-1 and TRBJ2-3, with TRBD1 matching 9 bases. The germline V gene has CDR1 KGHDR and CDR2 SFDVKD. With V trimmed by 3 bases and J by 1 base, 4 bases remained unmatched. The CDR3 contains 16 residues.

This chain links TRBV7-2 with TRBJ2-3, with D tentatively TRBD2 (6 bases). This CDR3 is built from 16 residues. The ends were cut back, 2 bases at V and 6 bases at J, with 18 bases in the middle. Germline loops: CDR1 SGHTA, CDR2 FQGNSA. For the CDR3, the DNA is TGTGCCAGCAGCTTACTTAGCGGCCACCTGTGGGATACGCAGTATTTT. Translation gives CASSLLSGHLWDTQYF.

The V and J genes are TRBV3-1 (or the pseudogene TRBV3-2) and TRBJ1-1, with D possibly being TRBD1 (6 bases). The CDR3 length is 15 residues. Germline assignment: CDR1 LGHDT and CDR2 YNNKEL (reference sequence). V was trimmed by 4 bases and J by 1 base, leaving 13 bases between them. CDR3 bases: TGTGCCAGCAGCCCAGGGTCGGGGGCGAACACTGAAGCTTTCTTT. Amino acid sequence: CASSPGSGANTEAFF.